This record concerns one TCR beta chain sequence. Its antigen remains unidentified. These data originate in a study of lymphopenia after photon versus proton radiotherapy. The table came from immunoSEQ multiplex PCR; TCRdb's copy has only in-frame clones and leaves some out. The sample includes more than 15,000 clones, roughly 81% of them seen just once. Study outcomes and limitations: Survival link was tested only in deceased patients; proton benefit remains a possibility. Relative stability marked proton patients; photon patients lost diversity and naive cells. After the lymphocyte nadir, photon-treated repertoires showed oligoclonal expansion, especially of CD8+ Temra cells. Larger post-nadir TCR diversity loss correlated inversely with survival in deceased patients.

CDR1 is MDHEN, CDR2 SYDVKM, per germline. V was trimmed by 4 bases and J by 7 bases, leaving 19 bases between them. The CDR3 runs 16 residues. Specimen: peripheral blood, collected from a patient treated with photon-based radiotherapy. This clonotype was sampled from a woman aged 50 to 65 with pancreatic cancer. J is TRBJ1-4 and V is TRBV28; D gene uncertain. CDR3 loop: CASSSPWPEGGEKLFF. The CDR3 nucleotides read TGTGCCAGCAGTTCCCCGTGGCCAGAAGGAGGTGAAAAACTGTTTTTT.